This is a list of T cell receptor beta chains from one sample in a study of blood T cell repertoires in COVID-19. Produced via immunoSEQ multiplex PCR; TCRdb's table is partial and in-frame only. The sample has 25,000 or so clones; roughly 80% are singletons. The sample taken for sequencing was peripheral blood. All receptors derive from a man between 70 and 80 years old with active COVID-19. CDR3s include the opening cysteine and the closing phenylalanine or tryptophan. The order of the fields is V gene, clone size, J gene, D gene, CDR3 protein, CDR3 DNA. The D gene is left open where the match is weak. Some rows mark clone size as missing; the rest say once, few, many or name a class of expanded clone.

>TRBV25-1|few|TRBJ1-2|TRBD1
CASLPGQGNGYTF
TGTGCCAGCCTGCCGGGACAGGGGAATGGCTACACCTTC
>TRBV6-5|-|TRBJ2-5|TRBD2
CASSYSGSGAQETQYF
TGTGCCAGCAGTTACTCTGGTAGCGGGGCCCAAGAGACCCAGTACTTC
>TRBV7-8|-|TRBJ1-1|-
CASSLGRTSRDTEAFF
TGTGCCAGCAGCTTAGGTCGGACAAGTAGGGACACTGAAGCTTTCTTT
>TRBV10-2|-|TRBJ2-1|-
CASSEPKEQFF
TGCGCCAGCAGTGAGCCTAAGGAGCAGTTCTTC
>TRBV7-8|-|TRBJ2-7|TRBD1
CASSLEGQGSSYEQYF
TGTGCCAGCAGCTTAGAGGGACAGGGTAGCTCCTACGAGCAGTACTTC
>TRBV5-1|-|TRBJ1-6|-
CASSLEPDTFSPLHF
TGCGCCAGCAGCTTGGAGCCGGACACCTTTTCACCCCTCCACTTT
>TRBV5-4|-|TRBJ2-4|TRBD2
CASSPGGGTKNIQYF
TGTGCCAGCAGCCCCGGCGGGGGGACCAAAAACATTCAGTACTTC
>TRBV15|-|TRBJ2-2|-
CATSTRTGELFF
TGTGCCACCAGCACTCGCACCGGGGAGCTGTTTTTT
>TRBV13|-|TRBJ2-7|TRBD2
CASSLGGSGGEQYF
TGTGCCAGCAGCTTAGGTGGATCGGGAGGCGAGCAGTACTTC
>TRBV30|-|TRBJ2-5|-
CAWSKAGVVETQYF
TGTGCCTGGAGTAAGGCAGGGGTAGTAGAGACCCAGTACTTC
>TRBV5-1|-|TRBJ2-3|TRBD1
CASSLGQGAVDTQYF
TGCGCCAGCAGCTTGGGACAGGGGGCGGTAGATACGCAGTATTTT
>TRBV5-1|-|TRBJ1-2|TRBD1
CASSGGQVNYGYTF
TGCGCCAGCAGCGGGGGACAGGTCAACTATGGCTACACCTTC
>TRBV6-1|-|TRBJ2-1|TRBD1
CASSEVDRLGNEQFF
TGTGCCAGCAGTGAAGTGGACAGGCTGGGCAATGAGCAGTTCTTC
>TRBV29-1|-|TRBJ2-7|TRBD1
CSTRTGFSSYEQYF
TGCAGCACCAGGACAGGGTTTAGCTCCTACGAGCAGTACTTC
>TRBV7-9|-|TRBJ1-1|-
CASSLAQGMNTEAFF
TGTGCCAGCAGCTTAGCGCAGGGAATGAACACTGAAGCTTTCTTT
>TRBV19|-|TRBJ2-2|-
CASSGQILSNTGELFF
TGTGCCAGCAGTGGACAGATACTCTCGAACACCGGGGAGCTGTTTTTT
>TRBV21-1|-|TRBJ1-2|-
CASSKEWSGCGNYGYTF
TGTGCCAGCAGCAAAGAGTGGTCAGGGTGTGGGAACTATGGCTACACCTTC
>TRBV5-1|few|TRBJ1-6|-
CASSLEQGSSPLHF
TGCGCCAGCAGCTTGGAACAGGGTAGTTCACCCCTCCACTTT
>TRBV18|-|TRBJ1-3|-
CASSPPRGGLSGNTIYF
TGTGCCAGCTCACCACCTCGCGGAGGGTTAAGTGGAAACACCATATATTTT
>TRBV10-3|-|TRBJ2-7|TRBD2
CALSGAGSPYEQYF
TGTGCGCTCAGCGGGGCAGGGAGCCCCTACGAGCAGTACTTC
>TRBV12-3/TRBV12-4|once|TRBJ1-2|-
CASSPNRAWGYTF
TGTGCCAGCAGTCCCAACAGGGCGTGGGGCTACACCTTC
>TRBV9|-|TRBJ2-1|TRBD2
CASSLRQASGVNEQFF
TGTGCCAGCTCCCTAAGGCAGGCTAGCGGGGTCAATGAGCAGTTCTTC
>TRBV4-1|-|TRBJ2-7|-
CASSFSLQGYEQYF
TGCGCCAGCAGCTTCTCCCTCCAGGGCTACGAGCAGTACTTC
>TRBV6-6|-|TRBJ2-5|TRBD2
CASRLSGRGETQYF
TGTGCCAGCAGGCTTAGCGGGAGGGGAGAGACCCAGTACTTC
>TRBV7-2|-|TRBJ2-1|TRBD1
CASRQDRGYNEQFF
TGTGCCAGCAGGCAGGACAGGGGCTACAATGAGCAGTTCTTC
>TRBV7-3|few|TRBJ1-1|-
CASSQGQGHTEAFF
TGTGCCAGCAGCCAGGGACAAGGCCACACTGAAGCTTTCTTT
>TRBV29-1|-|TRBJ1-1|-
CSVDGLSNTEAFF
TGCAGCGTTGATGGGCTGTCGAACACTGAAGCTTTCTTT
>TRBV21-1|-|TRBJ1-5|-
CASSERHPQGRWNSNQPQHF
TGTGCCAGCAGCGAACGACATCCACAGGGACGTTGGAATAGCAATCAGCCCCAGCATTTT
>TRBV3-1/TRBV3-2|once|TRBJ1-2|-
CASSQAIQGDGYTF
TGTGCCAGCAGCCAAGCGATCCAGGGTGATGGCTACACCTTC
>TRBV12-1|once|TRBJ1-5|-
CASSFVCRNRGGNQPQHF
TGTGCCAGCAGCTTTGTGTGCAGAAACAGGGGCGGTAATCAGCCCCAGCATTTT
>TRBV2|-|TRBJ2-3|TRBD1
CASKVQGNTDTQYF
TGTGCCAGCAAAGTACAGGGGAACACAGATACGCAGTATTTT
>TRBV2|-|TRBJ2-5|TRBD1
CASFRDRGPGTQYF
TGTGCCAGCTTCCGGGACAGGGGGCCGGGGACCCAGTACTTC
>TRBV12-5|once|TRBJ1-4|TRBD1
CASGLVPRTGGAILGREKLFF
TGTGCTAGTGGTTTGGTTCCCCGGACAGGGGGCGCGATCTTAGGCAGGGAAAAACTGTTTTTT
>TRBV30|-|TRBJ1-3|-
CAWSSPLNSGNTIYF
TGTGCCTGGAGTAGCCCCTTGAACTCTGGAAACACCATATATTTT
>TRBV7-2|-|TRBJ2-3|TRBD2
CASSSMTSGSWADTQYF
TGTGCCAGCAGCTCGATGACTAGCGGGAGCTGGGCAGATACGCAGTATTTT
>TRBV2|-|TRBJ1-6|-
CASSEEGNSPLHF
TGTGCCAGCAGTGAAGAGGGGAATTCACCCCTCCACTTT
>TRBV11-1|-|TRBJ2-1|TRBD2
CASSPRERGGYNEQFF
TGTGCCAGCAGCCCCCGCGAGCGGGGGGGTTACAATGAGCAGTTCTTC
>TRBV5-1|-|TRBJ2-3|-
CASSTGGTDTDTQYF
TGCGCCAGCAGCACTGGGGGGACAGACACAGATACGCAGTATTTT
>TRBV6-5|-|TRBJ2-7|-
CASSYSMYLSSYEQYF
TGTGCCAGCAGTTACTCGATGTACCTGAGCTCCTACGAGCAGTACTTC
>TRBV7-9|few|TRBJ1-4|TRBD1
CASSPGGEGEKLFF
TGTGCCAGCAGCCCAGGGGGCGAGGGAGAAAAACTGTTTTTT
>TRBV19|-|TRBJ2-7|TRBD2
CASSRGTSGTNYYEQYF
TGTGCCAGTAGCCGCGGGACTAGCGGGACCAATTACTACGAGCAGTACTTC
>TRBV6-5|-|TRBJ2-7|TRBD1
CASTRTGSPYEQYF
TGTGCCAGCACCCGGACAGGAAGCCCCTACGAGCAGTACTTC
>TRBV5-1|-|TRBJ2-1|TRBD1
CASSGGQGRSNEQFF
TGCGCCAGCAGCGGGGGACAGGGAAGGTCCAATGAGCAGTTCTTC
>TRBV2|-|TRBJ2-7|-
CASSYSYEQYF
TGTGCCAGCAGTTACTCCTACGAGCAGTACTTC
>TRBV27|-|TRBJ2-3|TRBD2
CASRRPGTTRADTQYF
TGTGCCAGCAGGCGGCCCGGGACTACCAGGGCAGATACGCAGTATTTT
>TRBV28|-|TRBJ2-2|TRBD2
CASSFGLAGGIENTGELFF
TGTGCCAGCAGTTTCGGACTAGCGGGAGGAATTGAGAACACCGGGGAGCTGTTTTTT
>TRBV2|-|TRBJ2-7|-
CASSAGEIYEQYF
TGTGCCAGCAGTGCAGGGGAGATCTACGAGCAGTACTTC
>TRBV4-1|-|TRBJ1-5|TRBD1
CASSQEDRGPGQPQHF
TGCGCCAGCAGCCAGGAGGACAGGGGGCCTGGTCAGCCCCAGCATTTT
>TRBV4-1|few|TRBJ2-5|-
CASSQDGAGLETQYF
TGCGCCAGCAGCCAAGATGGGGCAGGGCTCGAGACCCAGTACTTC
>TRBV5-4|-|TRBJ2-2|TRBD1
CASSLGGTANTGELFF
TGTGCCAGCAGCTTGGGGGGGACAGCGAACACCGGGGAGCTGTTTTTT
>TRBV30|few|TRBJ1-3|-
CAWSVRSLQGSGNTIYF
TGTGCCTGGAGTGTAAGGAGCCTGCAGGGCTCTGGAAACACCATATATTTT
>TRBV21-1|once|TRBJ1-1|-
CASSNGDRGRTEAFF
TGTGCCAGCAGCAACGGGGACAGGGGGCGGACTGAAGCTTTCTTT
>TRBV12-2|-|TRBJ2-7|-
CASRLDWDRPYEQYF
TGTGCAAGTCGCTTAGATTGGGACAGACCTTACGAGCAGTACTTC